This passage covers 12 T cell receptor beta chains from one sample sequenced in a study of cytotoxic CD8 clonotypes in ibrutinib-treated CLL. Sequenced by immunoSEQ multiplex PCR; TCRdb stores in-frame clones only, minus some. The profile covers roughly 97,000 clones, with 70% to 85% appearing a single time and about 34% taken by the ten largest. Here the sequenced sample was PBMCs, taken after 12 months of ibrutinib treatment. The receptors stem from a human donor with chronic lymphocytic leukemia.

This clone was recorded a few times. This chain joins TRBV18 and TRBJ1-4, with D hard to call. The V and J ends lost 4 bases and 5 bases respectively, with 20 bases between them. CDR1 is KGHSH, CDR2 LQKENI, per germline. The CDR3 totals 17 residues. In DNA form, the CDR3 reads TGTGCCAGCTCACGGGAGAGGAAAGGGCAGCTCAATGAAAAACTGTTTTTT. Translated, it gives CASSRERKGQLNEKLFF.

The chain links TRBV7-2 to TRBJ1-1; D gene unclear. V lost 5 bases and J lost 5, with 9 bases in between. Germline V lookup: CDR1 SGHTA, CDR2 FQGNSA. This CDR3 is built from 12 residues. CDR3 nucleotide sequence: TGTGCCAGCAGCCGGCCGGAGACTGAAGCTTTCTTT. This encodes CASSRPETEAFF.

V usage is TRBV7-3 and J usage is TRBJ2-3; TRBD1 matches at 8 bases. The V gene's germline CDR1 is SGHTA and CDR2 FQGTGA. V trimming: 2 bases; J trimming: 3 bases; junction bases outside the gene matches: 7. The CDR3 is 16 residues long. The CDR3 loop reads CASSLVTGGSTDTQYF. Written as DNA, the CDR3 is TGTGCCAGCAGCTTAGTAACAGGGGGAAGTACAGATACGCAGTATTTT.

This chain links TRBV4-3 with TRBJ2-1; perhaps TRBD2 as D (5 bases). This CDR3 has 15 amino acids. Germline CDR1 is LGHNA and CDR2 is YSLEER. Trimming left V 0 bases short and J 4 bases short, with 10 bases between. This CDR3 reads CASSQERRTYNEQFF. CDR3 sequence (DNA): TGCGCCAGCAGCCAAGAACGTAGGACTTACAATGAGCAGTTCTTC.

This chain links TRBV10-3 with TRBJ2-4; D gene uncertain. Trimming shortened V by 10 bases and J by 0 bases, and 16 bases separated the two germline ends. CDR3 length: 15 residues. Germline V gives CDR1 ENHRY, CDR2 SYGVKD. As DNA, the CDR3 is TGTGCCACACTCGACGCTAATCTAGCCAAAAACATTCAGTACTTC. Its protein product is CATLDANLAKNIQYF.

The chain has TRBV28 and TRBJ2-1; no clear D gene. The V end lost 2 bases, the J end lost 10 bases, and 6 bases lay between the germline ends. In germline, CDR1 is MDHEN, CDR2 SYDVKM. The CDR3 has 11 amino acids. The CDR3 reads CASSLRSEQFF. As DNA, the CDR3 is TGTGCCAGCAGTTTAAGGTCGGAGCAGTTCTTC.

V and J are TRBV7-2 and TRBJ1-3; D is ambiguous. V was clipped by 1 base and J by 0 bases, with 4 bases between them. The CDR3 is made up of 14 amino acids. Looked up from germline, CDR1 is SGHTA and CDR2 is FQGNSA. CDR3 sequence: CASSLESSGNTIYF. The DNA of the CDR3 is TGTGCCAGCAGCTTAGAGAGCTCTGGAAACACCATATATTTT.

The genes are TRBV5-1 and TRBJ1-1; possibly TRBD1 for D (5 bases). V was cut by 0 bases and J by 0 bases, with 12 bases left in between. In germline, CDR1 is SGHRS, CDR2 YFSETQ. CDR3 length equals 16 residues. The CDR3 spells CASSLEGIVMNTEAFF. The DNA for the CDR3 is TGCGCCAGCAGCTTGGAGGGGATCGTCATGAACACTGAAGCTTTCTTT.

V gene TRBV2 combines with J gene TRBJ2-5; 7 nucleotides match TRBD2. J lost 2 bases, V lost 5 bases, and 2 bases had no gene match. The CDR3 extends over 13 amino acids. Germline CDR1 is SNHLY and CDR2 is FYNNEI. CDR3 sequence reads: CASSQGLQETQYF. In DNA, the CDR3 is TGTGCCAGCAGTCAGGGACTACAAGAGACCCAGTACTTC.

This chain connects TRBV6-5 to TRBJ1-2; 8 bases are shared with TRBD1. CDR3 length equals 14 residues. Trimming at V came to 8 bases and at J to 4 bases, leaving 9 bases not matched to a gene. The germline V gene has CDR1 MNHEY and CDR2 SVGAGI. This CDR3 is CASSLGQGTYGYTF. The CDR3 nucleotides are TGTGCCAGCTCTTTAGGACAGGGAACCTATGGCTACACCTTC.

J is TRBJ2-3 and V is TRBV11-2; D gene uncertain. Germline V lookup: CDR1 SGHAT, CDR2 FQNNGV. V shed 5 bases and J shed 0 bases, with 6 bases lying between them. CDR3 length: 13 amino acids. The chain's CDR3 is CASSPPSTDTQYF. CDR3 coding DNA: TGTGCCAGCAGCCCCCCTAGCACAGATACGCAGTATTTT.

This clone has a single count. The gene calls are TRBV4-2 and TRBJ2-5, with D possibly being TRBD1 (5 bases). The germline CDR1 and CDR2 sequences are LGHNA and YNFKEQ. V dropped 2 bases and J dropped 3 bases, with 16 bases sitting between them. This CDR3 comprises 16 residues. CDR3 amino acids: CASSQRQGVGEETQYF. CDR3 sequence (DNA): TGTGCCAGCAGCCAAAGGCAAGGGGTTGGAGAAGAGACCCAGTACTTC.